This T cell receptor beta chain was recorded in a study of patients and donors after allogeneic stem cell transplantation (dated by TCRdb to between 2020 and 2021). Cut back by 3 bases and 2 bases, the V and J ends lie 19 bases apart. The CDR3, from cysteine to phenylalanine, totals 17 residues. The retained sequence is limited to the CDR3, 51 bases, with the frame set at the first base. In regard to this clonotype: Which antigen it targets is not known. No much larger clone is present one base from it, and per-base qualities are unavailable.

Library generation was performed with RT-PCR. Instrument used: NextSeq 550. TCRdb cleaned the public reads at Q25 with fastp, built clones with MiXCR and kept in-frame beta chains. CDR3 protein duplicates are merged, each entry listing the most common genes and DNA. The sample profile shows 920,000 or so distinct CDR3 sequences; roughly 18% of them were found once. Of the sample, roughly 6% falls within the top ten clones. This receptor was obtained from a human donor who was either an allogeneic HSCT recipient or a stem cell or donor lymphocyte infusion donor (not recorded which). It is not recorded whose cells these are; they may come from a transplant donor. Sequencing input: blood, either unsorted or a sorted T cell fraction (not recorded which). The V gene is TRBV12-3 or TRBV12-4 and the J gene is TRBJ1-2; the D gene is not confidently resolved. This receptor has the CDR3 CASSLVGRTTLNYGYTF. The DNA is TGTGCCAGCAGTTTGGTTGGACGGACCACCTTAAACTATGGCTACACCTTC.